The T cell receptor beta chain under discussion was sequenced for a study of T cell responses to AZD1222 COVID-19 vaccine. TCRdb's copy holds only in-frame clones and misses some; the assay was immunoSEQ multiplex PCR. The top ten hold about 2.5% of the sample, which has around 180,000 clones, about 87% seen once. Note on this clone: What it binds is unknown.

Regarding the study as a whole: Variant regions that are unmutated are reportedly the target of nearly half of spike-specific TCRs. Donors skewed white British and female; clonal diversity was possibly underestimated.

The CDR3 runs 14 residues. Per the germline V gene, CDR1 is MNHNS and CDR2 is SASEGT. The V and J ends lost 1 base and 5 bases respectively, with 9 bases between them. The material was peripheral blood, obtained on day 0 of MenACWY control vaccination. The origin of this receptor is an adult in good health. This chain joins TRBV6-1 and TRBJ1-5; TRBD1 is a possible D gene (5 bases). CDR3 DNA sequence: TGTGCCAGCAGTGAAGGGGGAGGGGATCAGCCCCAGCATTTT. It yields the protein CASSEGGGDQPQHF.